This T cell receptor (beta chain) derives from a study of sequential checkpoint blockade in melanoma. Study as a whole: TCRβ was sequenced from DNA of about a hundred pretreatment tumors. Twenty-two patients had matched tumor biopsies before treatment and at week 13 after nivolumab or ipilimumab alone.

The protocol was immunoSEQ multiplex PCR, while the TCRdb copy is restricted to in-frame clones and leaves out a portion. The sample includes some 3,300 clones, roughly 24% of them seen just once. Treatment meaning: randomized to nivolumab then ipilimumab (arm A) or the reverse (arm B). The sequences come from tumor tissue (inferred from file names), collected from a patient given nivolumab and ipilimumab in sequence. This receptor was identified in a human donor with melanoma.

Here the CDR3 DNA reads TGTGCCACCAGCAGAGACAGAGGGACAGAAAATCGAGCTTTCTTT. The encoded protein is CATSRDRGTENRAFF. V and J are TRBV15 and TRBJ1-1; 7 positions agree with TRBD1. The length of the CDR3 is 15 residues. Germline CDR1 LNHNV, CDR2 YYDKDF (reference sequence). Unmatched junction bases numbered 11, after V lost 0 bases and J lost 10 bases.